In its sample, the clone carrying this T cell receptor (beta chain) was seen many times. The sample originates from a study of blood T cells in healthy people across ages. J was trimmed by 1 base and V by 4 bases; bases with no gene match: 6. This CDR3 has 17 residues. CDR1 and CDR2 from the germline V gene are SEHNR and FQNEAQ (reference sequence). A J-beta primer mix and a sample-barcoded 5' primer were used in a second PCR of about 6 to 12 cycles. TCRdb reanalysed the 5' RACE reads using MiXCR and keeps one entry per CDR3 protein. The table has approximately 730,000 distinct CDR3 sequences, 43% seen once; the top ten hold about 20%.

V and J are TRBV7-9 and TRBJ2-6; 8 nucleotides match TRBD1. The sequence was obtained from a woman aged 60-70 years in good health. Material for sequencing was blood. The CDR3 loop reads CASSSPGTGSGANVLTF. In DNA form, the CDR3 reads TGTGCCAGCAGCTCACCCGGGACAGGATCTGGGGCCAACGTCCTGACTTTC.